The rows below give T cell receptor beta chains drawn from one sample of a study of control samples from healthy donors and cancer patients. The method was immunoSEQ multiplex PCR; TCRdb's version includes in-frame clones alone and lacks a portion of them. The listing contains about 190,000 clones. Sequencing used blood. The receptors shown here come from a woman aged 25 to 39 in good health. The CDR3 runs from the conserved cysteine through the conserved F or W. D genes are given only for firm matches.

TRBV29-1	TRBD1	TRBJ2-3	CSAEGQGRTNTQYF	TGCAGCGCCGAAGGACAGGGACGCACAAATACGCAGTATTTT
TRBV5-1	NA	TRBJ2-1	CASGLGGNEQFF	TGCGCCAGCGGGCTAGGGGGGAATGAGCAGTTCTTC
TRBV29-1	NA	TRBJ1-2	CSVPGPGYTF	TGCAGCGTCCCGGGGCCTGGCTACACCTTC
TRBV11-3	NA	TRBJ1-1	CASSLDQGPEAFF	TGTGCCAGCAGCTTAGATCAGGGTCCTGAAGCTTTCTTT
TRBV18	TRBD2	TRBJ2-5	CASSPVLAGYEETQYF	TGTGCCAGCTCACCGGTACTAGCGGGGTACGAAGAGACCCAGTACTTC
TRBV4-1	TRBD1	TRBJ2-3	CASSLKGAEGTDTQYF	TGCGCCAGCAGCCTTAAGGGGGCCGAGGGCACAGATACGCAGTATTTT
TRBV11-3	NA	TRBJ1-1	CASSLGQNSPEAFF	TGTGCCAGCAGCTTAGGACAGAATTCACCTGAAGCTTTCTTT
TRBV3-1/TRBV3-2	TRBD2	TRBJ2-7	CASSLTGLAGGEQYF	TGTGCCAGCAGCCTTACCGGACTAGCGGGGGGCGAGCAGTACTTC
TRBV27	NA	TRBJ1-3	CASSWSSSGNTIYF	TGTGCCAGCAGTTGGAGCAGCTCTGGAAACACCATATATTTT
TRBV6-1	NA	TRBJ2-7	CASSEWGGTGRLPYEQYF	TGTGCCAGCAGTGAGTGGGGGGGGACAGGCCGACTCCCCTACGAGCAGTACTTC
TRBV11-2	NA	TRBJ1-1	CASKNGPFNTEAFF	TGTGCCAGCAAAAACGGGCCATTCAACACTGAAGCTTTCTTT
TRBV30	TRBD1	TRBJ1-6	CAWSPGGLNSPLHF	TGTGCCTGGAGTCCAGGGGGCCTTAATTCACCCCTCCACTTT
TRBV29-1	NA	TRBJ2-5	CSVASVETQYF	TGCAGCGTCGCGTCTGTAGAGACCCAGTACTTC
TRBV29-1	NA	TRBJ2-7	CSVEEQYEQYF	TGCAGCGTTGAGGAGCAATACGAGCAGTACTTC
TRBV10-2	TRBD2	TRBJ2-7	CASAPHEAGVGEQYF	TGCGCCAGCGCTCCCCATGAAGCGGGGGTGGGTGAGCAGTACTTC
TRBV12-3/TRBV12-4	NA	TRBJ2-1	CASSANEQFF	TGTGCCAGCAGCGCGAATGAGCAGTTCTTC
TRBV28	TRBD1	TRBJ1-2	CASSLLGTGVDGYTF	TGTGCCAGCAGTTTATTAGGGACAGGGGTCGATGGCTACACCTTC
TRBV6-6	NA	TRBJ1-6	CASSSLQGASPLHF	TGTGCCAGCAGTTCCCTACAGGGAGCTTCACCCCTCCACTTT
TRBV6-1	NA	TRBJ1-1	CASSERQNTEAFF	TGTGCCAGCAGTGAACGACAGAACACTGAAGCTTTCTTT
TRBV28	NA	TRBJ2-7	CASSLFFRGSGEQYF	TGTGCCAGCAGTTTATTTTTCCGGGGGTCCGGCGAGCAGTACTTC
TRBV28	TRBD1	TRBJ1-2	CASSPDRGQSNYGYTF	TGTGCCAGCAGTCCGGACAGGGGGCAATCTAACTATGGCTACACCTTC
TRBV5-5	NA	TRBJ1-1	CASSWGGRSEAFF	TGTGCCAGCAGCTGGGGGGGTCGGTCCGAAGCTTTCTTT